This T cell receptor beta chain is from a study of blood T cell repertoires in COVID-19. Study-level background: COVID-19 samples from acute and convalescent phases originated in the United States, Italy and Spain. The cDNA or gDNA used as material had been derived from T cells, B-cell-depleted T cells, or PBMCs.

This CDR3 has 16 amino acids. Trimming took 3 bases from V and 0 from J, leaving 14 bases between them. Per germline, CDR1 SGHAT and CDR2 FQNNGV. This clone was picked up a small number of times. Per the original methods: Amplification of reference gene primers provided the estimated nucleated cell counts. Repertoires were generated with immunoSEQ multiplex PCR, while TCRdb's copy carries only in-frame clones and drops some. The V and J calls and clone size come from that table; D and trimming were worked out from the DNA. The sample contains 250,000 to 350,000 clones, approximately 91% of which appear only once.

The sequence came from a woman aged 30 to 39 with COVID-19, enrolled during active disease. Material for sequencing was peripheral blood. The chain links TRBV11-2 to TRBJ1-1, with a weak D call TRBD1 (5 bases). This CDR3 reads CASSLVGRTMNTEAFF. The CDR3 DNA reads TGTGCCAGCAGCTTGGTTGGGCGGACAATGAACACTGAAGCTTTCTTT.